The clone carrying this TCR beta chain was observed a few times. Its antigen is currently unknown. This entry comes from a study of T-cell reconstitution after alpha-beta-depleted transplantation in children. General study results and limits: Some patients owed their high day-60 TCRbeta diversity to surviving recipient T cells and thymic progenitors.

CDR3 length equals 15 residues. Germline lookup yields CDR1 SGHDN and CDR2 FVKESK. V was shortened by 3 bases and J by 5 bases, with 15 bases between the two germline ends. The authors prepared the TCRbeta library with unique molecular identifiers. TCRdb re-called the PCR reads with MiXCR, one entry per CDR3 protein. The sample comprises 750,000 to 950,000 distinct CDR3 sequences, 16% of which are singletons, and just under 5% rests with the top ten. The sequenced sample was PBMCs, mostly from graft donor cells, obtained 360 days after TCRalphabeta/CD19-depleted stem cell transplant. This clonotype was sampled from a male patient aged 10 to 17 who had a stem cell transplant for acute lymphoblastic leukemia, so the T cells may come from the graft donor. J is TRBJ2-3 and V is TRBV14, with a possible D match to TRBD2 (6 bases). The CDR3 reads CASSQWRGAGDTQYF. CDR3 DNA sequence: TGTGCCAGCAGCCAGTGGCGGGGAGCAGGAGATACGCAGTATTTT.